These 10 T cell receptor beta chains originate from one sample sequenced in a study of glioma-infiltrating T cells after dendritic cell vaccination. Time point here: after dendritic cell vaccination, including at tumor progression/relapse. The repertoire was sequenced with immunoSEQ multiplex PCR; TCRdb's copy has only in-frame clones and lacks some. The profile shows 75,000 to 95,000 clones, 75% to 85% of them singletons. The specimen comprised blood, sampled after dendritic cell vaccination. The receptors originated from a human donor with glioblastoma.

This clone was picked up a small number of times. The chain carries TRBV5-5 and TRBJ2-1, with a weak D call TRBD2 (6 bases). The CDR3 has 12 residues. V was clipped by 3 bases and J by 10 bases, with 11 bases between them. Germline values: CDR1 SGHKS, CDR2 YYEKEE (reference sequence). DNA for the CDR3: TGTGCCAGCAGCTCCAGGGCGGGGGAGCAGTTCTTC. Amino acids: CASSSRAGEQFF.

The chain employs TRBV21-1 and TRBJ2-1; the table's D call, TRBD2, has no DNA check behind it. TRBV21-1 has pseudogene status. CDR3 size: 16 residues. The CDR3 is CASSKRTSGRAPEQFF. The CDR3 bases are TGTGCCAGCAGCAAACGGACTAGCGGGAGGGCCCCGGAGCAGTTCTTC.

The chain is built from TRBV7-9 and TRBJ1-1, with 8 nucleotides matching TRBD1. Per the germline V gene, CDR1 is SEHNR and CDR2 is FQNEAQ (reference sequence). The CDR3 is 12 amino acids. With 5 bases clipped from V and 7 bases from J, the junction kept 3 bases outside the gene matches. The CDR3 loop reads CASSGQGLEAFF. In DNA, the CDR3 is TGTGCCAGCAGCGGACAGGGCCTTGAAGCTTTCTTT.

This clone showed up just a few times. The chain couples TRBV10-1 to TRBJ2-1, with 9 nucleotides matching TRBD1. This CDR3 is 16 amino acids long. Germline-derived CDR1 and CDR2 are WNHNN and SYGVQD (reference sequence). V shed 2 bases, J shed 10 bases, and the junction held 12 bases outside the gene matches. In DNA form, the CDR3 reads TGCGCCAGCAGTGAGAGAGGACAGGGGCGGAGGGGGGAGCAGTTCTTC. It codes for CASSERGQGRRGEQFF.

This clone was found a few times. The V and J genes are TRBV19 and TRBJ1-1, with TRBD1 identical over 10 bases. V shed 5 bases and J 3 bases; nucleotides not matched to a gene: 9. Germline lookup yields CDR1 LNHDA and CDR2 SQIVND (reference sequence). The CDR3 length is 16 residues. CDR3 bases: TGTGCCAGTAGTCCCCGGGACAGGGGCGGAGACACTGAAGCTTTCTTT. It yields the protein CASSPRDRGGDTEAFF.

J is TRBJ2-1 and V is TRBV7-7; D may be TRBD1 (5 bases). Germline V lookup: CDR1 SSHAT, CDR2 FNYEAQ (reference sequence). CDR3 length equals 15 residues. The V and J ends lost 5 bases and 6 bases respectively, with 17 bases between them. The CDR3: CASSDGWSGANEQFF. The CDR3 DNA reads as TGTGCCAGCAGCGACGGGTGGAGTGGGGCCAATGAGCAGTTCTTC.

This clone showed up just a few times. The V call is TRBV6-4, the J call TRBJ1-1, with D perhaps matching TRBD1 (5 bases). Germline V gene sequence: CDR1 MRHNA, CDR2 SNTAGT. The CDR3 sequence is 11 residues long. V lost 5 bases, J lost 5 bases, and 6 bases lay in between. The CDR3 reads CASSRGTEAFF. The DNA for the CDR3 is TGTGCCAGCAGTCGGGGGACTGAAGCTTTCTTT.

The genes are TRBV7-8 and TRBJ2-1; 13 bases line up with TRBD2. The CDR3 totals 15 residues. Germline V CDR1 and CDR2: SGHVS, FQNEAQ. V lost 6 bases, J lost 10 bases, and 9 bases stayed unmatched. In nucleotides, the CDR3 is TGTGCCAGCAGGATAATCGGACTAGCGGGAGAGGAGCAGTTCTTC. This codes for CASRIIGLAGEEQFF.

This clone has only one observation. The chain recombines TRBV10-3 with TRBJ1-1; D possibly corresponds to TRBD1 (6 bases). Per germline, CDR1 ENHRY and CDR2 SYGVKD. V was pared by 4 bases and J by 0 bases, with 18 bases between. The CDR3 covers 17 residues. The chain's CDR3 is CAISGGINRQVNTEAFF. CDR3 DNA sequence: TGTGCCATCAGTGGGGGTATCAATCGACAGGTGAACACTGAAGCTTTCTTT.

This clone was counted a few times. The chain combines TRBV5-4 with TRBJ1-2; 8 bases are shared with TRBD1. The germline gives CDR1 SGHNT, CDR2 YYREEE (reference sequence). V lost 0 bases and J lost 7; bases outside the gene matches: 2. CDR3 length: 13 amino acids. The CDR3 is CASSLGDRTGYTF. The CDR3 DNA reads TGTGCCAGCAGCTTGGGGGACAGGACTGGCTACACCTTC. Using reference TRBV5-4 and TRBJ1-2 for the parts outside the CDR3, the full variable domain is ETGVTQSPTHLIKTRGQQVTLRCSSQSGHNTVSWYQQALGQGPQFIFQYYREEENGRGNFPPRFSGLQFPNYSSELNVNALELDDSALYLCASSLGDRTGYTFGSGTRLTVV.